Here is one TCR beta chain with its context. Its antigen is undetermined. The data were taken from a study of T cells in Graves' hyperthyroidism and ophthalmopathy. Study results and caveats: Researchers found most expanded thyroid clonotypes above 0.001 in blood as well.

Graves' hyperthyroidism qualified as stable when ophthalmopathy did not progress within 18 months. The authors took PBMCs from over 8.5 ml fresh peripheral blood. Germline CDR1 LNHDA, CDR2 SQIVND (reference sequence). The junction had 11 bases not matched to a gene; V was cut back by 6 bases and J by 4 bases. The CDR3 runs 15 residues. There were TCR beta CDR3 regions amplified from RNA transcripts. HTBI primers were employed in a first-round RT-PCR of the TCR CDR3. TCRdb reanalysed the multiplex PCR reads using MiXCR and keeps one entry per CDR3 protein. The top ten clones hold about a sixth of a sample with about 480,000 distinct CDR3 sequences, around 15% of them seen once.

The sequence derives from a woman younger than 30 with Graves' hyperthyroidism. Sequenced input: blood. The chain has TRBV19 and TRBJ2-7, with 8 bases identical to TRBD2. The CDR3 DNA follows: TGTGCCAGTAGAGAGCGGCGGGAGGCCTCTTACGAGCAGTACTTC. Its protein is CASRERREASYEQYF. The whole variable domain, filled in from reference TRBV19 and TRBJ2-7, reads DGGITQSPKYLFRKEGQNVTLSCEQNLNHDAMYWYRQDPGQGLRLIYYSQIVNDFQKGDIAEGYSVSREKKESFPLTVTSAQKNPTAFYLCASRERREASYEQYFGPGTRLTVT.